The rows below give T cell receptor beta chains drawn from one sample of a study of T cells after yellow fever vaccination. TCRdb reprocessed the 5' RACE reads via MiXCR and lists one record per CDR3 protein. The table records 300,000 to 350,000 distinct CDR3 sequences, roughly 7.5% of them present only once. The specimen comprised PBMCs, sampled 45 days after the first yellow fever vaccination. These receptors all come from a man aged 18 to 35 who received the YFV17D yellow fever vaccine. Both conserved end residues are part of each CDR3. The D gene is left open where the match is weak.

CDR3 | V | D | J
CASSLSRREPQHF | TRBV7-2 | . | TRBJ1-5
CAISEPGTTHNEQFF | TRBV10-3 | . | TRBJ2-1
CASSLAVPLYNEQFF | TRBV5-4 | . | TRBJ2-1
CATSRGQGPGELFF | TRBV15 | TRBD1 | TRBJ2-2
CSAGLASEDTQYF | TRBV29-1 | TRBD2 | TRBJ2-3
CASSFRGRWETQYF | TRBV7-2 | TRBD1 | TRBJ2-5
CSVDGSPNYGYTF | TRBV29-1 | . | TRBJ1-2
CASSQDGNSNQPQHF | TRBV3-1 | . | TRBJ1-5
CASSPDSGREETQYF | TRBV7-9 | TRBD2 | TRBJ2-5
CASSLALAELKPFNYGYTF | TRBV12-3/TRBV12-4 | . | TRBJ1-2
CASSQFRQGEAFF | TRBV4-3 | TRBD1 | TRBJ1-1
CASSIIGGEIHEQYF | TRBV19 | . | TRBJ2-7
CASSPARASTDTQYF | TRBV5-1 | . | TRBJ2-3
CASPAPGMVEQFF | TRBV7-2 | . | TRBJ2-1
CASSYSGGGPSSYNEQFF | TRBV6-5 | . | TRBJ2-1
CASREAGGSPLHF | TRBV5-1 | TRBD1 | TRBJ1-6
CATTGGVGPQHF | TRBV12-3/TRBV12-4 | . | TRBJ1-5
CASSLSRAETQYF | TRBV5-1 | . | TRBJ2-5
CAAGGGLAGGQETQYF | TRBV25-1 | TRBD2 | TRBJ2-5
CASSMFSGLGSYNEQFF | TRBV5-1 | . | TRBJ2-1
CASSLDFGARETQYF | TRBV5-4 | . | TRBJ2-5
CASTMFGIEAFF | TRBV7-2 | . | TRBJ1-1
CASSRQGLAGGKTYNEQFF | TRBV11-2 | TRBD2 | TRBJ2-1
CASSLGPSLYF | TRBV12-3/TRBV12-4 | . | TRBJ2-7
CASSQDPAERTDTQYF | TRBV4-3 | . | TRBJ2-3